Below are 26 T cell receptor beta chains sequenced from a single sample in a study of shared clonotypes between healthy human individuals. Only in-frame clones appear in the TCRdb table, and some are missing; sequencing was by immunoSEQ multiplex PCR. The sample contains about 2.5 million clones, about 90% of which appear only once. Sequenced: naive CD4+ T cells from PBMCs. Subset noted: CD45RA+ positively selected. The receptor set was obtained from a man younger than 35 in good health. Some clones in this sample may be carry-over from other donors' samples.

J is TRBJ2-2 and V is TRBV7-9; D is unresolved. The CDR3 runs 17 residues. Germline V gene lookup returns CDR1 SEHNR and CDR2 FQNEAQ (reference sequence). Trimming shortened V by 1 base and J by 3 bases, and 15 bases separated the two germline ends. The CDR3 DNA reads as TGTGCCAGCAGCTTAGGAACTTCAGGCCCCGACACCGGGGAGCTGTTTTTT. Its translation: CASSLGTSGPDTGELFF.

This chain joins TRBV28 and TRBJ2-5, with a weak D call TRBD1 (5 bases). Germline CDR1 reads MDHEN; CDR2 reads SYDVKM. CDR3 length equals 15 residues. The V end was cut by 6 bases, the J end by 4 bases, with 18 bases between. The CDR3 DNA reads TGTGCCAGCAGCACCCTGACAGTGCCGCGAGAGACCCAGTACTTC. As protein: CASSTLTVPRETQYF. Combining the CDR3 with reference TRBV28 and TRBJ2-5 gives the whole variable domain DVKVTQSSRYLVKRTGEKVFLECVQDMDHENMFWYRQDPGLGLRLIYFSYDVKMKEKGDIPEGYSVSREKKERFSLILESASTNQTSMYLCASSTLTVPRETQYFGPGTRLLVL.

V is TRBV18 and J is TRBJ2-2, with D hard to call. CDR3 length: 16 amino acids. CDR1 is KGHSH and CDR2 is LQKENI in the germline V gene. Trimming shortened V by 3 bases and J by 1 base, and 12 bases separated the two germline ends. The DNA for the CDR3 is TGTGCCAGCTCACCGGTTGGGCAGCGGAACACCGGGGAGCTGTTTTTT. This encodes CASSPVGQRNTGELFF. Full variable domain (remainder filled in from reference TRBV18 and TRBJ2-2): NAGVMQNPRHLVRRRGQEARLRCSPMKGHSHVYWYRQLPEEGLKFMVYLQKENIIDESGMPKERFSAEFPKEGPSILRIQQVVRGDSAAYFCASSPVGQRNTGELFFGEGSRLTVL.

The rearrangement joins TRBV10-3 to TRBJ2-3; 7 nucleotides match TRBD2. Germline CDR1 ENHRY, CDR2 SYGVKD. V was clipped by 6 bases and J by 5 bases; unmatched bases: 17. This CDR3 region has 17 residues. The CDR3 bases are TGTGCCATCAGCGGGCAAAGCCTCTCGGGAGGTATAGATACGCAGTATTTT. Amino acids: CAISGQSLSGGIDTQYF.

The chain combines TRBV27 with TRBJ2-7, with 7 bases fitting TRBD1. Trimming at V came to 1 base and at J to 0 bases, leaving 6 bases not matched to a gene. The CDR3 sequence is 16 residues long. CDR1 and CDR2 (germline): MNHEY, SMNVEV (reference sequence). CDR3 DNA: TGTGCCAGCAGTTTATTCTACAGGGGCGACTCCTACGAGCAGTACTTC. It encodes CASSLFYRGDSYEQYF.

J is TRBJ2-1 and V is TRBV28, with 7 nucleotides matching TRBD2. Germline trimming cut 11 bases from V and 5 bases from J; bases unmatched to any gene: 9. The CDR3 covers 13 residues. Germline CDR1 reads MDHEN; CDR2 reads SYDVKM. Here the CDR3 reads CASRRERHNEQFF. For the CDR3, the DNA is TGTGCCTCCAGGCGGGAGCGCCACAATGAGCAGTTCTTC.

The chain combines TRBV7-8 with TRBJ1-1, with D possibly matching TRBD1 (6 bases). V dropped 1 base and J dropped 5 bases, with 11 bases sitting between them. Germline V gives CDR1 SGHVS, CDR2 FQNEAQ. The CDR3 loop spans 14 amino acids. This CDR3 reads CASSLDDRSTEAFF. The CDR3 bases are TGTGCCAGCAGCTTAGACGACAGGTCAACTGAAGCTTTCTTT.

With regard to this clone: The identical CDR3 is also encoded by other nucleotide sequences in the sample. The rearrangement joins TRBV5-1 to TRBJ2-5, with D perhaps matching TRBD2 (6 bases). CDR3 length: 16 amino acids. Looked up from germline, CDR1 is SGHRS and CDR2 is YFSETQ. V was pared by 0 bases and J by 2 bases, with 14 bases between. The CDR3, as DNA: TGCGCCAGCAGCTTGGGTAGTAGCGGAACACAAGAGACCCAGTACTTC. It yields the protein CASSLGSSGTQETQYF.

The rearrangement links TRBV10-1 to TRBJ2-1; 14 nucleotides line up with TRBD2. V lost 2 bases, J lost 6 bases, and 12 bases stayed unmatched. From germline, CDR1 is WNHNN and CDR2 SYGVQD (reference sequence). The CDR3 has 19 residues. The CDR3 is CASSEPARLAGGGSNEQFF. The DNA of the CDR3 is TGCGCCAGCAGTGAGCCGGCCCGACTAGCGGGAGGGGGTAGCAATGAGCAGTTCTTC.

The CDR3 bases are TGTGCCAGCAGGTTGAGACAGGGTAACTACGAGCAGTACTTC. This gives the protein CASRLRQGNYEQYF. The rearrangement uses TRBV2 and TRBJ2-7, with TRBD1 matching 7 bases. CDR1 is SNHLY and CDR2 is FYNNEI in the germline V gene. The CDR3 is 14 residues long. V lost 6 bases, J lost 3 bases, and 8 bases stayed unmatched.

V gene TRBV6-5 combines with J gene TRBJ1-1; 7 bases map to TRBD1. Per germline, CDR1 MNHEY and CDR2 SVGAGI. The CDR3 sequence is 13 residues long. Trimming removed 6 bases from V and 1 base from J; junction bases left unmatched: 2. The CDR3 protein is CASRNRGNTEAFF. For the CDR3, the DNA is TGTGCCAGCAGAAACAGGGGGAACACTGAAGCTTTCTTT.

The chain links TRBV28 to TRBJ2-1; 8 bases map to TRBD1. Germline CDR1 is MDHEN and CDR2 is SYDVKM. The CDR3 sequence is 13 residues long. With V trimmed by 7 bases and J by 7 bases, 6 bases remained unmatched. The CDR3 nucleotides are TGTGCCAGCAACCAGGGGGCGAGGAATGAGCAGTTCTTC. It encodes CASNQGARNEQFF.

The chain has TRBV2 and TRBJ1-4; no reliable D call. The germline CDR1 and CDR2 sequences are SNHLY and FYNNEI. The length of the CDR3 is 13 residues. The V and J ends lost 6 bases and 8 bases respectively, with 13 bases between them. In nucleotides, the CDR3 is TGTGCCAGCAGATCGACCCCCGGCGAAAAACTGTTTTTT. Amino acid sequence: CASRSTPGEKLFF.

This clone was seen a single time. CDR3 in amino acids: CASSPNYEQYF. The CDR3 coding sequence is TGTGCCAGCAGTCCCAACTACGAGCAGTACTTC. V is TRBV27 and J is TRBJ2-7, with D hard to call. Trimming removed 5 bases from V and 3 bases from J, with 5 bases in between. The CDR3 is made up of 11 amino acids. In germline, CDR1 is MNHEY, CDR2 SMNVEV (reference sequence).

Only one count was recorded for this clone. V is TRBV5-1 and J is TRBJ2-1, with D unclear. Deletions cut 4 bases from V and 4 bases from J, with 12 bases between. Germline V gives CDR1 SGHRS, CDR2 YFSETQ. The CDR3 runs 14 residues. The CDR3 DNA reads as TGCGCCAGCAGCCGGTCGGGCGCTTACAATGAGCAGTTCTTC. Its protein is CASSRSGAYNEQFF.

This rearrangement joins TRBV10-3 to TRBJ2-7, with TRBD2 as a possible D gene (6 bases). V was shortened by 3 bases and J by 5 bases, with 17 bases between the two germline ends. The CDR3 consists of 15 residues. Germline CDR1 reads ENHRY; CDR2 reads SYGVKD. CDR3 coding DNA: TGTGCCATCAGTGAATTTATTTTAGGAGGGGACGAGCAGTACTTC. It specifies CAISEFILGGDEQYF.

This chain uses TRBV11-1 with TRBJ1-3; D may be TRBD1 (5 bases). V was pared by 8 bases and J by 0 bases, with 11 bases between. Per the germline V gene, CDR1 is SGHAT and CDR2 is FQDESV (reference sequence). CDR3 length: 14 amino acids. CDR3: CASARGSSGNTIYF. The CDR3 coding sequence is TGTGCCAGCGCGAGGGGTAGCTCTGGAAACACCATATATTTT.

This clone was counted a few times. Other DNA sequences of this sample code for an identical CDR3. This sequence joins TRBV7-9 and TRBJ1-1, with unresolved D. CDR3 length equals 13 residues. Germline lookup yields CDR1 SEHNR and CDR2 FQNEAQ (reference sequence). V lost 3 bases and J lost 1, with 6 bases in between. CDR3 region: CASSFDGNTEAFF. In nucleotides, the CDR3 is TGTGCCAGCAGCTTCGATGGGAACACTGAAGCTTTCTTT.

V and J are TRBV5-5 and TRBJ2-2; no definite D call. With 4 bases removed from V and 9 bases from J, the gap between germline ends came to 7 bases. The CDR3 contains 11 residues. Looked up from germline, CDR1 is SGHKS and CDR2 is YYEKEE (reference sequence). The CDR3 DNA is TGTGCCAGCAGCCTCCTCCGGGAGCTGTTTTTT. It yields the protein CASSLLRELFF.

The chain has TRBV7-6 and TRBJ2-1; the match to TRBD2 covers 12 bases. CDR3 length: 21 amino acids. Germline V gives CDR1 SGHVS, CDR2 FNYEAQ. J lost 1 base, V lost 5 bases, and 18 bases had no gene match. The CDR3 sequence: CASSPPGRLAGERRSYNEQFF. The CDR3, as DNA: TGTGCCAGCAGCCCCCCCGGGAGACTAGCGGGAGAAAGGAGGTCCTACAATGAGCAGTTCTTC.

This rearrangement joins TRBV28 to TRBJ2-1; D perhaps matches TRBD1 (7 bases). The V gene's germline CDR1 is MDHEN and CDR2 SYDVKM. With 6 bases removed from V and 5 bases from J, the gap between germline ends came to 17 bases. The CDR3 contains 15 residues. The CDR3, as DNA: TGTGCCAGCAGCCTGGTAGGAGGGGGCCACAATGAGCAGTTCTTC. It translates to CASSLVGGGHNEQFF.

The gene calls are TRBV28 and TRBJ1-2, with D uncertain. V lost 5 bases and J lost 4, with 17 bases in between. The CDR3 is 15 residues long. CDR1 is MDHEN and CDR2 is SYDVKM in the germline V gene. The CDR3 region is CASSAESPGLYGYTF. CDR3 nucleotides: TGTGCCAGCAGTGCCGAGTCCCCTGGGCTCTATGGCTACACCTTC.

This sequence joins TRBV28 and TRBJ1-1, with 7 bases aligning to TRBD1. CDR1 is MDHEN and CDR2 is SYDVKM in the germline V gene. This CDR3 has 18 amino acids. Losses at the gene ends were 6 bases for V and 3 bases for J; bases not matched to a gene: 19. CDR3 amino acids: CASSTLQARGLKDTEAFF. As DNA, the CDR3 is TGTGCCAGCAGCACCTTGCAAGCGAGGGGGCTAAAGGACACTGAAGCTTTCTTT.

J is TRBJ2-7 and V is TRBV5-1, with TRBD1 as a possible D gene (6 bases). The CDR3 covers 19 residues. Germline V gene sequence: CDR1 SGHRS, CDR2 YFSETQ. V lost 4 bases and J 4 bases, leaving 30 bases between the germline ends. The CDR3 region is CASSLDGSLHGTRAYEQYF. Here the CDR3 DNA reads TGCGCCAGCAGCCTTGACGGTAGCTTGCACGGGACAAGAGCTTACGAGCAGTACTTC.

The J gene is TRBJ2-2, the V gene TRBV10-2; TRBD2 aligns across 13 bases. The CDR3 runs to 18 residues. V trimming: 6 bases; J trimming: 1 base; junction bases outside the gene matches: 8. Germline V gene sequence: CDR1 WSHSY, CDR2 SAAADI. For the CDR3, the DNA is TGCGCCAGCAGCCCAAGACTAGCGGGAGGCCGGAACACCGGGGAGCTGTTTTTT. As protein: CASSPRLAGGRNTGELFF.

V usage is TRBV30 and J usage is TRBJ2-5; 12 positions agree with TRBD2. V shed 0 bases and J 9 bases; nucleotides not matched to a gene: 11. Per the germline V gene, CDR1 is GTSNPN and CDR2 is SVGIG (reference sequence). CDR3 length: 16 residues. The CDR3 spells CAWSVRGTSGRGSQYF. The CDR3 nucleotides read TGTGCCTGGAGTGTAAGGGGGACTAGCGGGCGCGGGTCCCAGTACTTC.